This T cell receptor beta chain derives from a study of T cells in women clearing cervical HPV infection. About the study: For cases, blood was sampled a median 149 days after lesion detection, interquartile range about 90 to 230 days.

Turning to this clone: The CDR3 end lies 3 residues beyond the end of the read and is filled in from the germline J gene.

This table comes from immunoSEQ multiplex PCR, and its TCRdb copy is limited to in-frame clones, with some not included. This listing includes roughly 20,000 clones. The CDR3 has 13 residues. With 4 bases removed from V and 4 bases from J, the gap between germline ends came to 13 bases. The V gene's germline CDR1 is GTSNPN and CDR2 SVGIG (reference sequence). The source is a woman between 18 and 75 years old with a cervical HPV16 infection that either progressed to CIN3+ or cleared (not recorded which). The sequenced sample was blood buffy coat. The gene calls are TRBV30 and TRBJ1-1; D is possibly TRBD1 (6 bases). The CDR3 DNA, read in part, is TGTGCCTGGAACGTAGGGGGGGCCACTGAA. It yields the protein CAWNVGGATE. The whole CDR3 region reads CAWNVGGATEAFF.